Sequencing of this T cell receptor (beta chain) was carried out in a study of blood T cell repertoires in COVID-19. The data were produced by immunoSEQ multiplex PCR, yet TCRdb's version contains in-frame clones alone and is incomplete. The sample shows some 360,000 clones, roughly 90% of them seen only once. V shed 8 bases and J shed 3 bases, with 16 bases lying between them. Germline lookup yields CDR1 SEHNR and CDR2 FQNEAQ (reference sequence). There are 14 residues in the CDR3. Participants reported their clinical history, and cohort assignment relied on those reports. The V gene is TRBV7-9, the J gene TRBJ1-1, with D perhaps matching TRBD1 (5 bases). The clonotype was recovered from a woman aged 25 to 39 who had been exposed to COVID-19. Material: PBMCs or T cells enriched from blood (not recorded which). DNA of the CDR3: TGTGCCAGCGGACACCCCTTTTTGGACACTGAAGCTTTCTTT. This sequence encodes CASGHPFLDTEAFF.